Following are 17 T cell receptor beta chains from one sample sequenced in a study of identifying expanded T cells in peripheral blood. Assay used: immunoSEQ multiplex PCR; TCRdb lists only in-frame clones, some missing. This table holds about 86,000 clones, 85% found once. The sequenced material came from blood. Every receptor here comes from a person between 18 and 69 years old in good health.

The V gene is TRBV7-2, the J gene TRBJ1-3; D gene unclear. The V end was cut by 1 base, the J end by 0 bases, with 4 bases between. CDR3 length: 14 residues. In germline, CDR1 is SGHTA, CDR2 FQGNSA. This CDR3 is CASSLVSSGNTIYF. The DNA for the CDR3 is TGTGCCAGCAGCTTAGTGAGCTCTGGAAACACCATATATTTT.

This chain uses TRBV30 with TRBJ1-1; no reliable D call. Trimming took off 4 bases at V and 0 bases at J, with 3 bases between the two ends. Germline CDR1 reads GTSNPN; CDR2 reads SVGIG (reference sequence). This CDR3 spans 11 amino acids. CDR3 in DNA: TGTGCCTGGAAAATGAACACTGAAGCTTTCTTT. Amino acids: CAWKMNTEAFF. Looking up the rest from reference TRBV30 and TRBJ1-1 gives the full variable domain: SQTIHQWPATLVQPVGSPLSLECTVEGTSNPNLYWYRQAAGRGLQLLFYSVGIGQISSEVPQNLSASRPQDRQFILSSKKLLLSDSGFYLCAWKMNTEAFFGQGTRLTVV.

The J gene is TRBJ2-7, the V gene TRBV15; a weak D match, TRBD1 (6 bases). Germline V gene lookup returns CDR1 LNHNV and CDR2 YYDKDF (reference sequence). This CDR3 contains 15 residues. The V end lost 0 bases, the J end lost 2 bases, and 11 bases lay between the germline ends. CDR3: CATSREGTSAYEQYF. CDR3 DNA: TGTGCCACCAGCAGAGAAGGGACAAGCGCCTACGAGCAGTACTTC.

The chain couples TRBV6-1 to TRBJ1-1; D possibly corresponds to TRBD1 (6 bases). Trimming removed 8 bases at V and 6 bases at J, with 16 bases between. The CDR3 is 13 amino acids. From germline, CDR1 is MNHNS and CDR2 SASEGT. The CDR3, as DNA: TGTGCCAGCGGGGGACACATATTCGCTGAAGCTTTCTTT. Protein sequence: CASGGHIFAEAFF.

This chain joins TRBV28 and TRBJ1-3; D is unclear. In germline, CDR1 is MDHEN, CDR2 SYDVKM. The CDR3 runs to 16 residues. Trimming took off 6 bases at V and 1 base at J, with 16 bases between the two ends. CDR3 sequence (DNA): TGTGCCAGCAGCCCGCCCGGCTTTCTGTCTGGAAACACCATATATTTT. Encoded protein: CASSPPGFLSGNTIYF.

In regard to this clone: At one boundary the junction diverges from the germline segment, which might be a read error. The chain carries TRBV18 and TRBJ2-5; D remains unclear. Germline assignment: CDR1 KGHSH and CDR2 LQKENI. The CDR3 sequence is 10 residues long. The CDR3 coding sequence is TGTGCCAGCTCACCACTCGAAAAGAACTTC. It yields the protein CASSPLEKNF.

This rearrangement joins TRBV19 to TRBJ1-6; TRBD1 is a possible D gene (5 bases). Trimming took off 5 bases at V and 3 bases at J, with 11 bases between the two ends. The CDR3 length is 15 residues. CDR1 and CDR2 (germline): LNHDA, SQIVND (reference sequence). The CDR3 DNA sequence: TGTGCCAGTAGTTTGGGGACGGTCTATAATTCACCCCTCCACTTT. It specifies CASSLGTVYNSPLHF. The full variable domain, with the rest looked up from reference TRBV19 and TRBJ1-6, is DGGITQSPKYLFRKEGQNVTLSCEQNLNHDAMYWYRQDPGQGLRLIYYSQIVNDFQKGDIAEGYSVSREKKESFPLTVTSAQKNPTAFYLCASSLGTVYNSPLHFGNGTRLTVT.

This chain connects TRBV6-5 to TRBJ2-7; D tentatively fits TRBD1 or TRBD2 (5 bases each). Germline assignment: CDR1 MNHEY and CDR2 SVGAGI. Deletions cut 6 bases from V and 2 bases from J, with 17 bases between. This CDR3 is built from 15 residues. The CDR3 region has the DNA TGTGCCAGCAGATACCTCCGGGACGGAACCTACGAGCAGTACTTC. It codes for CASRYLRDGTYEQYF.

The chain is built from TRBV5-6 and TRBJ1-1; D not certain. This CDR3 region has 14 residues. Germline V gene lookup returns CDR1 SGHDT and CDR2 YYEEEE. Between the trimmed V and J ends, which lost 1 base and 0 bases, there was a span of 7 bases. This CDR3 reads CASSLLEMNTEAFF. The CDR3 DNA reads as TGTGCCAGCAGCTTGCTTGAGATGAACACTGAAGCTTTCTTT. Based on the CDR3 plus reference TRBV5-6 and TRBJ1-1, the full variable domain is DAGVTQSPTHLIKTRGQQVTLRCSPKSGHDTVSWYQQALGQGPQFIFQYYEEEERQRGNFPDRFSGHQFPNYSSELNVNALLLGDSALYLCASSLLEMNTEAFFGQGTRLTVV.

This chain connects TRBV7-6 to TRBJ2-5, with D uncertain. Trimming left V 5 bases short and J 2 bases short, with 18 bases between. The CDR3 is 16 amino acids. The germline V gene has CDR1 SGHVS and CDR2 FNYEAQ. DNA of the CDR3: TGTGCCAGCAGCCTCAAAAGTATGGGCAGTCAAGAGACCCAGTACTTC. As protein: CASSLKSMGSQETQYF.

V is TRBV13 and J is TRBJ2-5; perhaps TRBD1 as D (6 bases). CDR1 is PRHDT, CDR2 FYEKMQ, per germline (reference sequence). V was pared by 5 bases and J by 5 bases, with 15 bases between. CDR3 size: 14 residues. This CDR3 is CASSPQWQGETQYF. Written as DNA, the CDR3 is TGTGCCAGCAGCCCCCAGTGGCAGGGGGAGACCCAGTACTTC.

The rearrangement joins TRBV7-9 to TRBJ2-7; 8 nucleotides agree with TRBD1. CDR1 is SEHNR, CDR2 FQNEAQ, per germline (reference sequence). The length of the CDR3 is 16 residues. V was clipped by 4 bases and J by 1 base; unmatched bases: 9. The CDR3 sequence is CASSSKKDRGSYEQYF. CDR3 in DNA: TGTGCCAGCAGCTCTAAGAAAGACAGGGGATCCTACGAGCAGTACTTC.

The chain is built from TRBV6-5 and TRBJ2-3; D is ambiguous. This CDR3 region has 14 residues. Looked up from germline, CDR1 is MNHEY and CDR2 is SVGAGI. V lost 2 bases and J 6 bases, leaving 12 bases between the germline ends. CDR3 loop: CASSYPGTLDTQYF. The CDR3, as DNA: TGTGCCAGCAGTTACCCAGGCACCCTGGATACGCAGTATTTT.

The CDR3 loop reads CASSLDSYGYTF. The CDR3 bases are TGTGCCAGCAGCCTCGACAGTTATGGCTACACCTTC. The V call is TRBV7-2, the J call TRBJ1-2, with D possibly TRBD1 on 5 matching bases. The CDR3 runs 12 residues. Per germline, CDR1 SGHTA and CDR2 FQGNSA. V lost 5 bases and J 5 bases, leaving 9 bases between the germline ends.

The chain links TRBV7-6 to TRBJ2-1, with a weak D call TRBD1 (6 bases). In germline, CDR1 is SGHVS, CDR2 FNYEAQ. V lost 1 base, J lost 4 bases, and 8 bases lay in between. CDR3 length: 14 residues. CDR3 sequence (DNA): TGTGCCAGCAGCTTAGGGGGGCCTTACAATGAGCAGTTCTTC. It yields the protein CASSLGGPYNEQFF.

The count of this clone is one. The chain employs TRBV7-2 and TRBJ2-3, with D unclear. CDR1 is SGHTA and CDR2 is FQGNSA in the germline V gene. This CDR3 spans 17 amino acids. V lost 0 bases and J 3 bases, leaving 16 bases between the germline ends. In nucleotides, the CDR3 is TGTGCCAGCAGCTTAGCTGGCGGTTCCCGCCGTACAGATACGCAGTATTTT. Protein product: CASSLAGGSRRTDTQYF.

The CDR3 sequence is CASSEGRRADTQYF. For the CDR3, the DNA is TGCGCCAGCAGCGAGGGCCGGCGCGCAGATACGCAGTATTTT. The chain is built from TRBV5-1 and TRBJ2-3; D perhaps matches TRBD2 (5 bases). V was pared by 4 bases and J by 4 bases, with 13 bases between. CDR3 length equals 14 residues. Germline assignment: CDR1 SGHRS and CDR2 YFSETQ.